The clone carrying this T cell receptor (beta chain) has only a few counts. A junction boundary mismatches the germline segment, possibly from a read error. The data were obtained in a study of T cells in Graves' hyperthyroidism and ophthalmopathy. Diagnostic decisions used clinical symptoms, serum thyroxine and TRAb, thyroid ultrasound and orbital computed tomography. RNA transcripts provided the source from which TCR beta CDR3 regions were amplified. During a first-round RT-PCR of the TCR CDR3, the HTBI primer set was used. TCRdb analysed the multiplex PCR reads with MiXCR anew, one entry per CDR3 protein. The profile shows about half a million distinct CDR3 sequences, about 20% of them singletons. Germline V gene data show CDR1 as LGHDT and CDR2 as YNNKEL (reference sequence). This CDR3 has 14 amino acids.

The TCR was taken from a man aged 40-50 years with Graves' ophthalmopathy. Sequencing used blood. This chain connects TRBV3-1 to TRBJ1-1, with D perhaps TRBD1 (6 bases). DNA of the CDR3: TGTACCAGCAGCCTGACAGGCACGAACACTGAAGCTTTCTTT. Protein: CTSSLTGTNTEAFF.